These 18 T cell receptor beta chains share one sample of origin, sequenced in a study of CD8+ T cells in alopecia areata. Treatment indicated: oral pan-JAK inhibitor, 5-10 mg twice daily. The sequencing template was cDNA reverse transcribed from extracted RNA. The repertoire was sequenced with immunoSEQ multiplex PCR; TCRdb's copy has only in-frame clones and lacks some. The sample comprises 200,000 to 250,000 clones, roughly two fifths of which are singletons, and roughly 0.5% rests with the top ten. This material consisted of CD4+ T cells sorted from blood, taken around week 34, from a patient treated with tofacitinib. The receptors here all came from a human donor with alopecia areata.

The rearrangement uses TRBV6-1 and TRBJ2-1; 7 bases agree with TRBD2. Germline V gene sequence: CDR1 MNHNS, CDR2 SASEGT. J was trimmed by 5 bases and V by 0 bases; bases with no gene match: 7. The CDR3 consists of 16 residues. This chain's CDR3 is CASSEAAAGRDNEQFF. Written as DNA, the CDR3 is TGTGCCAGCAGTGAAGCTGCGGCAGGGAGGGACAATGAGCAGTTCTTC.

This clone appeared a few times. This chain uses TRBV30 with TRBJ2-3, with TRBD2 matching 8 bases. The CDR3 runs 15 residues. The germline V gene encodes CDR1 GTSNPN and CDR2 SVGIG (reference sequence). Unmatched junction bases numbered 16, after V lost 7 bases and J lost 7 bases. This chain's CDR3 is CASAGGLSSGNTQYF. The DNA of the CDR3 is TGTGCCTCCGCGGGGGGACTTTCCTCGGGGAATACGCAGTATTTT. Drawing the rest from reference TRBV30 and TRBJ2-3, the complete variable domain is SQTIHQWPATLVQPVGSPLSLECTVEGTSNPNLYWYRQAAGRGLQLLFYSVGIGQISSEVPQNLSASRPQDRQFILSSKKLLLSDSGFYLCASAGGLSSGNTQYFGPGTRLTVL.

The chain recombines TRBV5-1 with TRBJ2-1; a weak D match, TRBD1 (5 bases). Trimming took 0 bases from V and 5 from J, leaving 12 bases between them. Germline assignment: CDR1 SGHRS and CDR2 YFSETQ. CDR3 length equals 15 residues. The CDR3 loop is CASSLESVGDNEQFF. In DNA form, the CDR3 reads TGCGCCAGCAGCTTGGAAAGCGTAGGGGACAATGAGCAGTTCTTC.

V and J are TRBV4-1 and TRBJ2-1; 9 nucleotides line up with TRBD1. The CDR3 sequence is 15 residues long. With V trimmed by 3 bases and J by 5 bases, 5 bases remained unmatched. Germline V CDR1 and CDR2: MGHRA, YSYEKL. The CDR3 region has the DNA TGCGCCAGCAGCCACCCCGGGACAGGGAACAATGAGCAGTTCTTC. Translation gives CASSHPGTGNNEQFF.

This clone was observed a few times. The chain couples TRBV28 to TRBJ2-1; D is undetermined. CDR1 is MDHEN and CDR2 is SYDVKM in the germline V gene. The V gene lost 2 bases and the J gene lost 2 bases, with 7 bases spanning the gap. This CDR3 has 14 amino acids. The CDR3 is CASSLVQPYNEQFF. The CDR3 DNA reads TGTGCCAGCAGTTTAGTCCAACCCTACAATGAGCAGTTCTTC. The full variable domain, with the rest looked up from reference TRBV28 and TRBJ2-1, is DVKVTQSSRYLVKRTGEKVFLECVQDMDHENMFWYRQDPGLGLRLIYFSYDVKMKEKGDIPEGYSVSREKKERFSLILESASTNQTSMYLCASSLVQPYNEQFFGPGTRLTVL.

V and J are TRBV28 and TRBJ2-1; 11 nucleotides line up with TRBD1. CDR3 length equals 15 residues. Germline trimming cut 7 bases from V and 6 bases from J; bases unmatched to any gene: 8. Germline values: CDR1 MDHEN, CDR2 SYDVKM. The CDR3 nucleotides are TGTGCCAGCATTTCGGGGGGACAGGGGGTCAATGAGCAGTTCTTC. Protein: CASISGGQGVNEQFF. Full variable domain (rest looked up from reference TRBV28 and TRBJ2-1): DVKVTQSSRYLVKRTGEKVFLECVQDMDHENMFWYRQDPGLGLRLIYFSYDVKMKEKGDIPEGYSVSREKKERFSLILESASTNQTSMYLCASISGGQGVNEQFFGPGTRLTVL.

This clone was observed a handful of times. The chain recombines TRBV2 with TRBJ1-5, with D hard to call. V lost 3 bases and J lost 3, with 12 bases in between. This CDR3 has 15 residues. Germline V gene sequence: CDR1 SNHLY, CDR2 FYNNEI. CDR3 loop: CASSERAQVNQPQHF. For the CDR3, the DNA is TGTGCCAGCAGTGAGAGGGCCCAAGTCAATCAGCCCCAGCATTTT.

This clone was seen a handful of times. The DNA of the CDR3 is TGTGCCAGCAGCTTAGATCCGAGGGAGACCCAGTACTTC. This sequence encodes CASSLDPRETQYF. V gene TRBV11-2 combines with J gene TRBJ2-5; the D is unclear. This CDR3 contains 13 residues. CDR1 and CDR2 from the germline V gene are SGHAT and FQNNGV. V dropped 0 bases and J dropped 5 bases, with 7 bases sitting between them.

In its sample, this clone was seen a few times. J is TRBJ1-2 and V is TRBV12-5; no definite D call. Germline assignment: CDR1 LGHNT and CDR2 FRNRAP. The length of the CDR3 is 16 residues. The V and J ends lost 4 bases and 4 bases respectively, with 19 bases between them. The CDR3 nucleotides are TGTGCTAGTGGTTCGCCTCGTGGGGATCTGGTCTATGGCTACACCTTC. It translates to CASGSPRGDLVYGYTF. The variable domain in full, with the rest retrieved from reference TRBV12-5 and TRBJ1-2, is DARVTQTPRHKVTEMGQEVTMRCQPILGHNTVFWYRQTMMQGLELLAYFRNRAPLDDSGMPKDRFSAEMPDATLATLKIQPSEPRDSAVYFCASGSPRGDLVYGYTFGSGTRLTVV.

The chain carries TRBV5-1 and TRBJ2-7; 14 nucleotides line up with TRBD2. After removal of 0 bases from V and 4 bases from J, the junction contained 3 bases not matched to a gene. This CDR3 is built from 16 residues. CDR1 SGHRS and CDR2 YFSETQ come from the germline V gene. CDR3 amino acids: CASSLAGLAGVYEQYF. CDR3 sequence (DNA): TGCGCCAGCAGCTTGGCGGGACTAGCGGGAGTGTACGAGCAGTACTTC.

The gene calls are TRBV27 and TRBJ1-1; D gene uncertain. The V gene lost 6 bases and the J gene lost 5 bases, with 16 bases spanning the gap. This CDR3 is 14 amino acids long. CDR1 and CDR2 from the germline V gene are MNHEY and SMNVEV (reference sequence). For the CDR3, the DNA is TGTGCCAGCAGCCGACTGGAGGTTAGAACTGAAGCTTTCTTT. This translates into CASSRLEVRTEAFF.

This clone was seen more than once but under ten times. The chain employs TRBV7-9 and TRBJ2-5; 11 positions match TRBD1. The CDR3 sequence is 15 residues long. CDR1 and CDR2 (germline): SEHNR, FQNEAQ (reference sequence). V was pared by 5 bases and J by 5 bases, with 7 bases of the junction left unmatched. This chain's CDR3 is CASSQRTGGSETQYF. The CDR3 bases are TGTGCCAGCAGCCAGAGGACAGGGGGCTCGGAGACCCAGTACTTC. The full variable domain, in which reference TRBV7-9 and TRBJ2-5 provide the parts outside the CDR3, is DTGVSQNPRHKITKRGQNVTFRCDPISEHNRLYWYRQTLGQGPEFLTYFQNEAQLEKSRLLSDRFSAERPKGSFSTLEIQRTEQGDSAMYLCASSQRTGGSETQYFGPGTRLLVL.

The V and J genes are TRBV7-2 and TRBJ2-1; no firm D call. Trimming removed 5 bases from V and 9 bases from J, with 11 bases in between. This CDR3 spans 12 amino acids. Per the germline V gene, CDR1 is SGHTA and CDR2 is FQGNSA. The CDR3 reads CASSLGWGEQFF. In nucleotides, the CDR3 is TGTGCCAGCAGCCTTGGGTGGGGTGAGCAGTTCTTC.

V is TRBV5-1 and J is TRBJ2-4; D unresolved. The germline gives CDR1 SGHRS, CDR2 YFSETQ. The CDR3 loop spans 13 amino acids. Trimming took 0 bases from V and 9 from J, leaving 10 bases between them. CDR3 amino acids: CASSLDYVGIQYF. CDR3 DNA: TGCGCCAGCAGCTTGGACTACGTTGGCATTCAGTACTTC. Variable domain in full (rest from reference TRBV5-1 and TRBJ2-4): KAGVTQTPRYLIKTRGQQVTLSCSPISGHRSVSWYQQTPGQGLQFLFEYFSETQRNKGNFPGRFSGRQFSNSRSEMNVSTLELGDSALYLCASSLDYVGIQYFGAGTRLSVL.

There are a few counts of this clone. The chain carries TRBV5-6 and TRBJ2-6; perhaps TRBD1 as D (5 bases). The CDR3 has 16 residues. V was pared by 4 bases and J by 1 base, with 12 bases between. The germline CDR1 and CDR2 sequences are SGHDT and YYEEEE. CDR3: CASSLFQGSGANVLTF. Here the CDR3 DNA reads TGTGCCAGCAGCCTTTTCCAGGGATCTGGGGCCAACGTCCTGACTTTC.

The V and J genes are TRBV7-9 and TRBJ1-2; D is undetermined. The CDR3 totals 16 residues. Germline V gene lookup returns CDR1 SEHNR and CDR2 FQNEAQ (reference sequence). Trimming removed 1 base from V and 1 base from J, with 13 bases in between. CDR3 amino acids: CASSLVMAGSNYGYTF. DNA of the CDR3: TGTGCCAGCAGCTTAGTTATGGCGGGCAGTAACTATGGCTACACCTTC.

V is TRBV29-1 and J is TRBJ1-1; 7 positions agree with TRBD1. V shed 2 bases and J 4 bases; nucleotides not matched to a gene: 7. The CDR3 loop spans 14 amino acids. CDR1 is SQVTM and CDR2 is ANQGSEA in the germline V gene. The CDR3 reads CSVETPDRVTEAFF. The CDR3 DNA reads TGCAGCGTTGAAACCCCCGACAGGGTCACTGAAGCTTTCTTT.

This chain joins TRBV7-9 and TRBJ2-4; 7 bases align to TRBD1. With V trimmed by 1 base and J by 5 bases, 2 bases remained unmatched. This CDR3 spans 14 amino acids. Germline V CDR1 and CDR2: SEHNR, FQNEAQ (reference sequence). The CDR3: CASSLGQGENIQYF. The CDR3 nucleotides are TGTGCCAGCAGCTTAGGACAGGGAGAAAACATTCAGTACTTC. Full variable domain (missing parts from reference TRBV7-9 and TRBJ2-4): DTGVSQNPRHKITKRGQNVTFRCDPISEHNRLYWYRQTLGQGPEFLTYFQNEAQLEKSRLLSDRFSAERPKGSFSTLEIQRTEQGDSAMYLCASSLGQGENIQYFGAGTRLSVL.